This section outlines one TCR beta chain sequence together with its context. This clone was detected many times. What antigen it recognizes has not been identified. No base-level quality is on record; no much larger clone is a single base apart. The library was produced with PCR. Instrument on record: Illumina HiSeq 4000. High-throughput sequencing was used to profile the CDR3 region of the TCR beta-chain in every patient. As for the original processing: Drawing on CDR3 differences between clinicopathological groups, the researchers built a classifier meant to tell apart patients with distant-metastatic papillary thyroid cancer. Repertoire diversity was assessed with the Shannon index, and tumor-blood repertoire similarity with the Morisita-Horn index. Through fastp at Q25 and MiXCR, TCRdb rebuilt clones from the public reads, retaining in-frame beta chains. Clone size and V and J calls follow TCRdb, not the original study. The sample table holds tens of thousands of clones, of which roughly a sixth were seen once. Around a tenth of the sample is in the top ten clones.

This sample was taken from a study of metastatic and nonmetastatic thyroid tumors (dated by TCRdb to about 2020). About the study as a whole: For patients with malignant and with benign thyroid disease, the researchers compared repertoires between peripheral blood samples and tumor or nodule tissue samples. The study at large found these results: In both blood and tumor samples, TCR beta diversity was reported to be significantly higher in malignant tumors than in benign nodules.

V lost 6 bases and J lost 2 bases; the stretch between them is 8 bases long. CDR1 is given as MDHEN and CDR2 as SYDVKM, both from the germline V gene. Inclusive of the bounding cysteine and phenylalanine, the CDR3 is 12 residues long. Of the read, only the CDR3 DNA is kept; its 36 bases are in frame from base 1. None of the patients had been given any treatment before thyroid surgery. Using T-cell receptor beta sequencing, the study looked back at clinical samples from patients collected from the early 2010s to the late 2010s. The chain employs TRBV28 and TRBJ2-7; too little of a D gene remains to name it. The sequence derives from a female donor with papillary thyroid cancer or a benign thyroid nodule (not recorded which). Some clones in this sample may be carry-over from other donors' samples. Sample: tumor tissue. The CDR3 in this case is CASSLGTYEQYF. The bases read TGTGCCAGCAGCCTAGGGACCTACGAGCAGTACTTC.